This T cell receptor beta chain was retrieved from a study of blood T cell repertoires in COVID-19. As for the study in general: Sample material is recorded as cDNA or gDNA derived from T cells, B-cell-depleted T cells, or PBMCs.

This clone was recorded only once. Source study methods: Using reference gene primer amplification, nucleated cell counts were estimated. Repertoires were generated with immunoSEQ multiplex PCR, while TCRdb's copy carries only in-frame clones and drops some. The V and J calls and clone size come from that table; D and trimming were worked out from the DNA. Here the sample spans 95,000 to 110,000 clones, roughly 80% being singletons. The CDR3 totals 17 residues. Looked up from germline, CDR1 is LNHDA and CDR2 is SQIVND (reference sequence). V trimming: 1 base; J trimming: 9 bases; junction bases outside the gene matches: 14.

The sample consisted of peripheral blood. This chain links TRBV19 with TRBJ2-1; 8 bases are shared with TRBD2. The TCR was taken from a woman older than 75 with active or convalescent COVID-19. CDR3 amino acids: CASSIVEGTSTLREQFF. In DNA form, the CDR3 reads TGTGCCAGTAGTATAGTGGAAGGGACTAGTACACTCCGTGAGCAGTTCTTC.